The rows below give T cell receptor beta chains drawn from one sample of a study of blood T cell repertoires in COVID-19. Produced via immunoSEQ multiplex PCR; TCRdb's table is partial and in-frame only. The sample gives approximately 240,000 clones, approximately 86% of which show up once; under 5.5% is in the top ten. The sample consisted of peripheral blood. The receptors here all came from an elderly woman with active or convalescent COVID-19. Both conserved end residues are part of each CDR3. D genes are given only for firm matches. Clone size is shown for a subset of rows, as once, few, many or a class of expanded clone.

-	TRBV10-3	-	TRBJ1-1	CAISENGQTNTEAFF	TGTGCCATCAGTGAAAACGGACAGACGAACACTGAAGCTTTCTTT
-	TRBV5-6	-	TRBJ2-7	CASSLDGYGGYYEQYF	TGTGCCAGCAGCTTGGACGGCTATGGGGGGTACTACGAGCAGTACTTC
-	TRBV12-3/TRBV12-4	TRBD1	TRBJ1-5	CASSPTGQGPQHF	TGTGCCAGCAGCCCCACAGGACAGGGACCCCAGCATTTT
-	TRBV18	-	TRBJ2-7	CASSREGASYEQYF	TGTGCCAGCTCCCGGGAGGGGGCCTCCTACGAGCAGTACTTC
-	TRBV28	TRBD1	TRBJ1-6	CASSSDRGVHF	TGTGCCAGCAGTTCAGACAGGGGGGTGCACTTT
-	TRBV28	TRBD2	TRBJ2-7	CASSQTGLGLHEQYF	TGTGCCAGCAGCCAGACGGGACTAGGACTCCACGAGCAGTACTTC
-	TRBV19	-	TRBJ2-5	CASTTQMGPQETQYF	TGTGCCAGTACCACCCAGATGGGCCCCCAAGAGACCCAGTACTTC
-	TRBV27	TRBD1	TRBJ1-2	CATSPSDRLGYTF	TGTGCCACTTCCCCATCGGACAGGCTTGGCTACACCTTC
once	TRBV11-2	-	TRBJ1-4	CASSSAGSVAEKLFF	TGTGCCAGCAGCTCTGCCGGTAGCGTGGCGGAAAAACTGTTTTTT
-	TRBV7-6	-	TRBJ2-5	CASSLMSSLVETQYF	TGTGCCAGCAGCTTAATGTCTAGCTTGGTGGAGACCCAGTACTTC
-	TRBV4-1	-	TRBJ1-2	CASSQDFTGNYGYTF	TGCGCCAGCAGCCAAGATTTTACAGGGAACTATGGCTACACCTTC
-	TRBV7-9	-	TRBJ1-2	CASSPPGGDYGYTF	TGTGCCAGCAGCCCCCCGGGGGGGGACTATGGCTACACCTTC
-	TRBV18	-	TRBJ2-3	CASSPSINPYTDTQYF	TGTGCCAGCTCACCATCTATCAACCCTTACACAGATACGCAGTATTTT
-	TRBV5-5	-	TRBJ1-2	CASSFRPGDGYTF	TGTGCCAGCAGCTTCCGTCCGGGGGATGGCTACACCTTC
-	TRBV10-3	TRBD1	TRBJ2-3	CAIRDRDRTDTQYF	TGTGCCATCAGGGACAGGGACCGCACAGATACGCAGTATTTT
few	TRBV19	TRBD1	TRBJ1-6	CASSPDRGQSSPLHF	TGTGCCAGTAGTCCCGACAGGGGGCAAAGTTCACCCCTCCACTTT
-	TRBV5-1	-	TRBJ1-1	CASSLARGAGTEAFF	TGCGCCAGCAGCTTGGCTCGGGGGGCGGGAACTGAAGCTTTCTTT